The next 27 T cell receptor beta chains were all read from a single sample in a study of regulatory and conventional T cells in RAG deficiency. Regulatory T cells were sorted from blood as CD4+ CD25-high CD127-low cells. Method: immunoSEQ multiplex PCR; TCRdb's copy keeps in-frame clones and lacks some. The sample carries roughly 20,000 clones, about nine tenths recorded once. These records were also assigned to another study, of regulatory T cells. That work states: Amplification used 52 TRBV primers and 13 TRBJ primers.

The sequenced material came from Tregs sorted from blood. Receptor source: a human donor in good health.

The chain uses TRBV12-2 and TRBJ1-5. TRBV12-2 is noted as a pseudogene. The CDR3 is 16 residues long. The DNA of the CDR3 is TGTGCAAGTCGCTCCAAAAGATTGGGGAGCAATCAGCCCCAGCATTTT. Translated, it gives CASRSKRLGSNQPQHF.

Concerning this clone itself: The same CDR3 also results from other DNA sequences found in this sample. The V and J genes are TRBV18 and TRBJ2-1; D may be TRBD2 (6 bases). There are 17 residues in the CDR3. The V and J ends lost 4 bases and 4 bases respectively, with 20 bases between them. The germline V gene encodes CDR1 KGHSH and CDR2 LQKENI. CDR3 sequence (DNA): TGTGCCAGCTCACTAGGAATGGGGGGACTCTTATACAATGAGCAGTTCTTC. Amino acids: CASSLGMGGLLYNEQFF. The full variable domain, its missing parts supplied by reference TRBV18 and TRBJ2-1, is NAGVMQNPRHLVRRRGQEARLRCSPMKGHSHVYWYRQLPEEGLKFMVYLQKENIIDESGMPKERFSAEFPKEGPSILRIQQVVRGDSAAYFCASSLGMGGLLYNEQFFGPGTRLTVL.

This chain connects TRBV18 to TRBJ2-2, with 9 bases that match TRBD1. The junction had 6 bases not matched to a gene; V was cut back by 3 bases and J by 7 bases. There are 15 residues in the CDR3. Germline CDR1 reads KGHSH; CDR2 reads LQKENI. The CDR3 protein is CASSPRTGENGELFF. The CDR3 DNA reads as TGTGCCAGCTCACCCCGGACAGGGGAGAACGGGGAGCTGTTTTTT.

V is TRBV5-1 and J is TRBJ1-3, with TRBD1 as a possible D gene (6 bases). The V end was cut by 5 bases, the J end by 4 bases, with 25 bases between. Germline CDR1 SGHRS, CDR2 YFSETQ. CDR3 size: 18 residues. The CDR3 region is CASSRGIQGTVDGNTIYF. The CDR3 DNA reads TGCGCCAGCAGTAGGGGAATACAGGGTACGGTGGACGGAAACACCATATATTTT.

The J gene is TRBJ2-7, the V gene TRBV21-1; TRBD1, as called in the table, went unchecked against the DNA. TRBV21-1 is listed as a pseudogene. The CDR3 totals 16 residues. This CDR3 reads CASSKDVRGRGSEQYF. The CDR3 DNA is TGTGCCAGCAGCAAAGATGTTAGGGGCAGGGGGTCCGAGCAGTACTTC.

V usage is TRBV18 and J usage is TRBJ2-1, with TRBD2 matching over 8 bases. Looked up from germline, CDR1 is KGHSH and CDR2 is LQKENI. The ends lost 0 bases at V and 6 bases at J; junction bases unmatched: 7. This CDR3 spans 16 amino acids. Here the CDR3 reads CASSPPVGRAPNEQFF. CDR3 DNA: TGTGCCAGCTCACCACCGGTCGGGAGGGCCCCCAATGAGCAGTTCTTC.

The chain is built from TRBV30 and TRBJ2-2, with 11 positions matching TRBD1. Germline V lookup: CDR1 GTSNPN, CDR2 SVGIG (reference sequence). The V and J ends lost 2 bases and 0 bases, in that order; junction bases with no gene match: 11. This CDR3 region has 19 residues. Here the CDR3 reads CAWSPWTGGLGTNTGELFF. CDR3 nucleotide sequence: TGTGCCTGGAGTCCATGGACAGGGGGCCTGGGAACGAACACCGGGGAGCTGTTTTTT.

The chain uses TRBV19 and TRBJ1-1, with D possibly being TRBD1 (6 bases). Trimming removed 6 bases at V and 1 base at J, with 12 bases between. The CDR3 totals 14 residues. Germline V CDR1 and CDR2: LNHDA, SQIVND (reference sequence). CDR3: CASRVAGENTEAFF. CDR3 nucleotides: TGTGCCAGTAGGGTCGCAGGGGAGAACACTGAAGCTTTCTTT.

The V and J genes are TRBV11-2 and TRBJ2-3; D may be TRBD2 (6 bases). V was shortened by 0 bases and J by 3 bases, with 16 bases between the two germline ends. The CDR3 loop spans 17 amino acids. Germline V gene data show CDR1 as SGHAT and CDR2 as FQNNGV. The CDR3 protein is CASSLDLSGGRTDTQYF. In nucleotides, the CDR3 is TGTGCCAGCAGCTTAGATCTTAGTGGGGGGAGGACAGATACGCAGTATTTT.

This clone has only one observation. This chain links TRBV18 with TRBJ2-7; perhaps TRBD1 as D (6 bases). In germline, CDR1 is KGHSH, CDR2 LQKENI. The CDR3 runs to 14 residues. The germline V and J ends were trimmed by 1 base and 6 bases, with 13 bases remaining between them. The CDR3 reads CASSPQTGMSEQYF. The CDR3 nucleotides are TGTGCCAGCTCACCACAGACAGGCATGAGCGAGCAGTACTTC.

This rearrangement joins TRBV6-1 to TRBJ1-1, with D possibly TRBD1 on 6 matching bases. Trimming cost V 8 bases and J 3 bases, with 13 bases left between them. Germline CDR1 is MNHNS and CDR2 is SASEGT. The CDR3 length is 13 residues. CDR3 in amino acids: CASGGRGDTEAFF. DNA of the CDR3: TGTGCCAGCGGGGGCAGGGGCGACACTGAAGCTTTCTTT.

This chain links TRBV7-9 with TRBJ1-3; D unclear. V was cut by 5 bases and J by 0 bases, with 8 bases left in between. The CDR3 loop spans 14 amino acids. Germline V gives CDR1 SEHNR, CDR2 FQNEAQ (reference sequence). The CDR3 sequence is CASSPTLSGNTIYF. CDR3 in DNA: TGTGCCAGCAGCCCAACGCTCTCTGGAAACACCATATATTTT. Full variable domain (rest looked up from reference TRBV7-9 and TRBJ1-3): DTGVSQNPRHKITKRGQNVTFRCDPISEHNRLYWYRQTLGQGPEFLTYFQNEAQLEKSRLLSDRFSAERPKGSFSTLEIQRTEQGDSAMYLCASSPTLSGNTIYFGEGSWLTVV.

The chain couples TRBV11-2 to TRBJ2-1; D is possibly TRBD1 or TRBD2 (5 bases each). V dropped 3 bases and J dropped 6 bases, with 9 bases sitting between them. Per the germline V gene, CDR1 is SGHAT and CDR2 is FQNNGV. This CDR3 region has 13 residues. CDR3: CASSFGGFNEQFF. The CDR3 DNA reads TGTGCCAGCAGCTTTGGGGGATTCAATGAGCAGTTCTTC.

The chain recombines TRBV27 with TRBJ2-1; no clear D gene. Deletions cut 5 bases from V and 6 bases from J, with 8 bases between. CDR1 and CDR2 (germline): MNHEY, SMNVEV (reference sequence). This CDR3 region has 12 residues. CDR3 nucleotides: TGTGCCAGCAGTCACCGTTCCAATGAGCAGTTCTTC. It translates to CASSHRSNEQFF.

The DNA for the CDR3 is TGTGCCAGCAGCAAGGGACTAGCGGGGGAGGGTGCCAAAAACATTCAGTACTTC. Encoded protein: CASSKGLAGEGAKNIQYF. The V call is TRBV5-4, the J call TRBJ2-4, with TRBD2 matching 14 bases. Germline-derived CDR1 and CDR2 are SGHNT and YYREEE (reference sequence). V shed 4 bases and J 1 base; nucleotides not matched to a gene: 7. This CDR3 is 18 amino acids long.

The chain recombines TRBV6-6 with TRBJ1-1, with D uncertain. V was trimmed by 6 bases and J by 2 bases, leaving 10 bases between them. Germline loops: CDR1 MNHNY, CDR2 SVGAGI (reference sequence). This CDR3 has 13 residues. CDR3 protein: CASSNWINTEAFF. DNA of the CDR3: TGTGCCAGCAGCAACTGGATTAACACTGAAGCTTTCTTT.

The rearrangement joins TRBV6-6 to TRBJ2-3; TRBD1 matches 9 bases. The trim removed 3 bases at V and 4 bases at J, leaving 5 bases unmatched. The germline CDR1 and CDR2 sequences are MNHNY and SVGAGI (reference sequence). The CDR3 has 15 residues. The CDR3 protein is CASSYSGTGSDTQYF. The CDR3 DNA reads TGTGCCAGCAGTTATTCCGGGACAGGGTCAGATACGCAGTATTTT.

CDR3: CASSPDRAANYGYTF. The CDR3 DNA follows: TGTGCCAGCAGTCCGGACAGGGCCGCTAACTATGGCTACACCTTC. V is TRBV27 and J is TRBJ1-2; 8 nucleotides align to TRBD1. Losses at the gene ends were 5 bases for V and 0 bases for J; bases not matched to a gene: 5. This CDR3 comprises 15 residues. Germline V gene lookup returns CDR1 MNHEY and CDR2 SMNVEV (reference sequence).

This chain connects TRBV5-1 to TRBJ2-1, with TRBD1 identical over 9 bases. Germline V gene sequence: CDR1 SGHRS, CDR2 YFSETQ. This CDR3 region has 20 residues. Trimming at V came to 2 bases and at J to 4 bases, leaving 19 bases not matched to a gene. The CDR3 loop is CASSFRDRVGVAVMYNEQFF. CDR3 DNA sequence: TGCGCCAGCAGCTTCCGGGACAGGGTCGGGGTAGCGGTAATGTACAATGAGCAGTTCTTC.

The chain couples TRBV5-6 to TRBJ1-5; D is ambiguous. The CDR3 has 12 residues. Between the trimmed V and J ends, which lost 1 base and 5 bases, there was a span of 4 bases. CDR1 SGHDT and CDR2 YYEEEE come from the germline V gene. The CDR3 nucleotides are TGTGCCAGCAGCTTGTGGGATCAGCCCCAGCATTTT. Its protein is CASSLWDQPQHF. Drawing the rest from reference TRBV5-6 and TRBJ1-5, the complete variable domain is DAGVTQSPTHLIKTRGQQVTLRCSPKSGHDTVSWYQQALGQGPQFIFQYYEEEERQRGNFPDRFSGHQFPNYSSELNVNALLLGDSALYLCASSLWDQPQHFGDGTRLSIL.

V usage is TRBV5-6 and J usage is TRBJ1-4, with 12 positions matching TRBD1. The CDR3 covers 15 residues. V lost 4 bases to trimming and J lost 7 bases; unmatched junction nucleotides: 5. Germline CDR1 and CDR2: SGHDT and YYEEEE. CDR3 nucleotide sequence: TGTGCCAGCAGCCCCTGGGACAGGGGGCTTGAAAAACTGTTTTTT. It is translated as CASSPWDRGLEKLFF.

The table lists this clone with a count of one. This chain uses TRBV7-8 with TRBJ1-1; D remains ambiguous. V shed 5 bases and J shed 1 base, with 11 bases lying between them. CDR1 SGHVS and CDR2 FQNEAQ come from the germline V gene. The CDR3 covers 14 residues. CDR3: CASSGRVRNTEAFF. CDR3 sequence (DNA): TGTGCCAGCAGCGGCCGTGTACGGAACACTGAAGCTTTCTTT.

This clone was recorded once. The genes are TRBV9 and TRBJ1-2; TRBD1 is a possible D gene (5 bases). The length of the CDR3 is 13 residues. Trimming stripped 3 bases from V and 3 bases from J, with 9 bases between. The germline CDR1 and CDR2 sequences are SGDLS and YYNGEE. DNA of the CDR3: TGTGCCAGCAGCGGGCAGGGTGACTATGGCTACACCTTC. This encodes CASSGQGDYGYTF.

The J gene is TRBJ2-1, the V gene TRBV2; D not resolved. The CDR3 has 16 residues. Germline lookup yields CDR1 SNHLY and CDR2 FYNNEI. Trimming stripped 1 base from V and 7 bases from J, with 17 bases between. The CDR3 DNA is TGTGCCAGCAGTGAAGAGCAAGTGTTGGGGAAAAATGAGCAGTTCTTC. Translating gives CASSEEQVLGKNEQFF.

This CDR3 reads CASGLASGVGQPQHF. Written as DNA, the CDR3 is TGTGCTAGTGGTTTGGCGTCGGGAGTGGGTCAGCCCCAGCATTTT. The chain employs TRBV12-5 and TRBJ1-5, with D uncertain. The V end lost 1 base, the J end lost 6 bases, and 13 bases lay between the germline ends. This CDR3 comprises 15 residues. Per germline, CDR1 LGHNT and CDR2 FRNRAP.

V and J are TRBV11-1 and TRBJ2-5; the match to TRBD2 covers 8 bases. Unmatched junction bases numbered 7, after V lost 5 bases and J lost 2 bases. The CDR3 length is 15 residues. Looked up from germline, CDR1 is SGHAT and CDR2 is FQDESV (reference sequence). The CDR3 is CASSQTGTRQETQYF. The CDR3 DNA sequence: TGTGCCAGCAGCCAGACCGGGACTAGACAAGAGACCCAGTACTTC. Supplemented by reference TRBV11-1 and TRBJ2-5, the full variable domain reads EAEVAQSPRYKITEKSQAVAFWCDPISGHATLYWYRQILGQGPELLVQFQDESVVDDSQLPKDRFSAERLKGVDSTLKIQPAELGDSAMYLCASSQTGTRQETQYFGPGTRLLVL.

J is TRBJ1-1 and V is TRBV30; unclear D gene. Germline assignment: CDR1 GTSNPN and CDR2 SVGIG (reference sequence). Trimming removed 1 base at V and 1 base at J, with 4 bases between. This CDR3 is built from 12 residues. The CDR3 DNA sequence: TGTGCCTGGAGTGCAGGGAACACTGAAGCTTTCTTT. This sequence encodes CAWSAGNTEAFF.